The 13 T cell receptor beta chains reported below all come from one sample, sequenced in a study of a mutant IDH1 vaccine in newly diagnosed glioma. Noted time point: week 5, during vaccination. Topical imiquimod was applied with each vaccine dose, which held 300 ug of mutant IDH1 20-mer peptide. Their cognate antigens are unknown. Sequencing was performed with immunoSEQ multiplex PCR; in TCRdb, only in-frame clones are kept and a portion is missing. The sample lists about 37,000 clones, about four fifths occurring once. Sequenced here: PBMCs, sampled from a glioma patient whose treatment included an IDH1 peptide vaccine. These receptors were taken from a man between 25 and 39 years old with glioma.

The chain carries TRBV6-5 and TRBJ2-7, with D possibly called TRBD1 or TRBD2 (5 bases each). The CDR3 sequence is 13 residues long. Germline V gene data show CDR1 as MNHEY and CDR2 as SVGAGI. The V gene lost 6 bases and the J gene lost 4 bases, with 13 bases spanning the gap. CDR3 DNA sequence: TGTGCCAGCAGCCAGGGAGCGTCGTACGAGCAGTACTTC. Residues: CASSQGASYEQYF.

The chain carries TRBV2 and TRBJ2-7; D remains unclear. Germline loops: CDR1 SNHLY, CDR2 FYNNEI. CDR3 length: 14 amino acids. V was pared by 6 bases and J by 4 bases, with 16 bases between. CDR3 amino acids: CASRHEAEWYEQYF. In nucleotides, the CDR3 is TGTGCCAGCAGACACGAGGCCGAGTGGTACGAGCAGTACTTC.

This sequence joins TRBV11-2 and TRBJ2-3; 8 nucleotides match TRBD1. CDR3 length equals 15 residues. Germline CDR1 SGHAT, CDR2 FQNNGV. The trim removed 1 base at V and 6 bases at J, leaving 6 bases unmatched. The CDR3 DNA follows: TGTGCCAGCAGCTTAGCGGACAGGGCGGGTGATACGCAGTATTTT. Amino acid sequence: CASSLADRAGDTQYF.

J is TRBJ1-5 and V is TRBV19, with D hard to call. The germline V and J ends were trimmed by 1 base and 1 base, with 11 bases remaining between them. Germline values: CDR1 LNHDA, CDR2 SQIVND (reference sequence). The CDR3 length is 16 residues. The CDR3 loop is CASSIVPGISNQPQHF. CDR3 sequence (DNA): TGTGCCAGTAGTATAGTCCCGGGAATAAGCAATCAGCCCCAGCATTTT. Variable domain in full (rest from reference TRBV19 and TRBJ1-5): DGGITQSPKYLFRKEGQNVTLSCEQNLNHDAMYWYRQDPGQGLRLIYYSQIVNDFQKGDIAEGYSVSREKKESFPLTVTSAQKNPTAFYLCASSIVPGISNQPQHFGDGTRLSIL.

The rearrangement uses TRBV6-1 and TRBJ2-5; D gene unclear. CDR1 and CDR2 (germline): MNHNS, SASEGT. Trimming cost V 6 bases and J 4 bases, with 12 bases left between them. This CDR3 comprises 13 residues. The CDR3 bases are TGTGCCAGCAGGGCTCTAATGGGAGAGACCCAGTACTTC. It codes for CASRALMGETQYF.

The genes are TRBV30 and TRBJ1-4; TRBD1 matches at 7 bases. This CDR3 is 13 amino acids long. Unmatched junction bases numbered 6, after V lost 3 bases and J lost 8 bases. Germline CDR1 reads GTSNPN; CDR2 reads SVGIG (reference sequence). The CDR3 DNA sequence: TGTGCCTGGAGCATCAGGGGGTCCGAAAAACTGTTTTTT. It encodes CAWSIRGSEKLFF.

The rearrangement uses TRBV7-9 and TRBJ2-1; 11 bases agree with TRBD2. The V gene's germline CDR1 is SEHNR and CDR2 FQNEAQ (reference sequence). CDR3 length equals 15 residues. V trimming: 6 bases; J trimming: 3 bases; junction bases outside the gene matches: 4. The CDR3 loop reads CASSSGTSGYNEQFF. CDR3 in DNA: TGTGCCAGCAGTTCCGGGACTAGCGGCTACAATGAGCAGTTCTTC.

The rearrangement links TRBV29-1 to TRBJ1-1; possibly TRBD1 for D (5 bases). V lost 2 bases and J lost 9, with 16 bases in between. Germline V gene data show CDR1 as SQVTM and CDR2 as ANQGSEA. This CDR3 region has 13 residues. The CDR3 region has the DNA TGCAGCGTTGAACGCAGGGATTTGCCGCAAGCTTTCTTT. Its translation is CSVERRDLPQAFF. Combining the CDR3 with reference TRBV29-1 and TRBJ1-1 gives the whole variable domain SAVISQKPSRDICQRGTSLTIQCQVDSQVTMMFWYRQQPGQSLTLIATANQGSEATYESGFVIDKFPISRPNLTFSTLTVSNMSPEDSSIYLCSVERRDLPQAFFGQGTRLTVV.

The V and J genes are TRBV7-2 and TRBJ1-4, with D possibly matching TRBD1 (5 bases). The V end lost 1 base, the J end lost 7 bases, and 10 bases lay between the germline ends. The CDR3 is made up of 14 amino acids. From germline, CDR1 is SGHTA and CDR2 FQGNSA. CDR3 sequence (DNA): TGTGCCAGCAGCTTAGGGGGGTTGGGTGAAAAACTGTTTTTT. It specifies CASSLGGLGEKLFF. Full variable domain (outside the CDR3, taken from reference TRBV7-2 and TRBJ1-4): GAGVSQSPSNKVTEKGKDVELRCDPISGHTALYWYRQSLGQGLEFLIYFQGNSAPDKSGLPSDRFSAERTGGSVSTLTIQRTQQEDSAVYLCASSLGGLGEKLFFGSGTQLSVL.

The chain combines TRBV6-6 with TRBJ2-2; D perhaps matches TRBD2 (5 bases). Trimming cost V 0 bases and J 2 bases, with 7 bases left between them. Germline V gene lookup returns CDR1 MNHNY and CDR2 SVGAGI (reference sequence). The CDR3 runs 15 residues. The CDR3 sequence is CASSYSSGNTGELFF. The CDR3 DNA is TGTGCCAGCAGTTACTCATCGGGAAACACCGGGGAGCTGTTTTTT.

This CDR3 reads CASRLGQGAGGELFF. The CDR3 region has the DNA TGTGCCAGTAGACTGGGTCAGGGGGCAGGCGGGGAGCTGTTTTTT. The J gene is TRBJ2-2, the V gene TRBV19; TRBD1 agrees at 8 bases. Germline-derived CDR1 and CDR2 are LNHDA and SQIVND (reference sequence). The CDR3 is 15 amino acids. J gave up 7 bases and V 6 bases, and 10 bases lay outside the gene matches.

J is TRBJ2-3 and V is TRBV6-1; TRBD2 aligns across 14 bases. The V gene's germline CDR1 is MNHNS and CDR2 SASEGT. The CDR3 is 15 residues long. With 3 bases clipped from V and 4 bases from J, the junction kept 0 bases outside the gene matches. CDR3 residues: CASSETSGGADTQYF. The CDR3 nucleotides are TGTGCCAGCAGTGAGACTAGCGGGGGGGCAGATACGCAGTATTTT.

The chain joins TRBV6-5 to TRBJ2-7; no reliable D call. Deletions cut 0 bases from V and 3 bases from J, with 9 bases between. Germline CDR1 reads MNHEY; CDR2 reads SVGAGI. The CDR3 has 14 residues. CDR3 nucleotide sequence: TGTGCCAGCAGTTACTCAGCCAGTGTCTACGAGCAGTACTTC. Protein product: CASSYSASVYEQYF.